A single sample is the source of the 16 T cell receptor beta chains below, sequenced in a study of post-analysis software for immune sequencing data. Overall study findings and caveats: TRBV segments more frequent in patients than in controls numbered several and included TRBV5-6, TRBV5-1 and TRBV20-1.

Unique molecular identifiers were built into the TCR beta cDNA libraries. TCRdb redid the calling of the PCR reads with MiXCR, one entry per CDR3 protein. This table holds roughly 430,000 distinct CDR3 sequences, roughly 40% found once. Their antigens are not known. The sequencing input was blood. These receptors were obtained from a girl aged 2 to 9 with multiple sclerosis.

This clonotype was counted a few times. V gene TRBV4-2 combines with J gene TRBJ1-4; D is ambiguous. CDR1 and CDR2 from the germline V gene are LGHNA and YNFKEQ. CDR3 length: 12 residues. V lost 5 bases and J 7 bases, leaving 8 bases between the germline ends. CDR3 DNA: TGTGCCAGCAGCGGTCGCCCTGAAAAACTGTTTTTT. It is translated as CASSGRPEKLFF.

In its sample, this clonotype was seen a few times. The chain's CDR3 is CASSQDLNAIQYF. The CDR3 nucleotides read TGTGCCAGCAGCCAAGATTTAAACGCCATTCAGTACTTC. The rearrangement links TRBV14 to TRBJ2-4; D call uncertain. The V end lost 0 bases, the J end lost 9 bases, and 9 bases lay between the germline ends. The CDR3 is 13 amino acids. Germline CDR1 is SGHDN and CDR2 is FVKESK.

This clonotype was seen a handful of times. The chain links TRBV20-1 to TRBJ2-7; D is uncertain. Trimming removed 1 base from V and 2 bases from J, with 6 bases in between. This CDR3 comprises 12 residues. Germline V gene lookup returns CDR1 DFQATT and CDR2 SNEGSKA (reference sequence). The CDR3 loop reads CSARGSTYEQYF. The CDR3 region has the DNA TGCAGTGCTAGAGGCAGTACCTACGAGCAGTACTTC.

J is TRBJ2-5 and V is TRBV4-2; a weak D match, TRBD1 (6 bases). The CDR3 covers 10 residues. The V gene's germline CDR1 is LGHNA and CDR2 YNFKEQ. V lost 4 bases to trimming and J lost 13 bases, with 10 bases between them. The CDR3 protein is CASSLPDRYF. DNA for the CDR3: TGTGCCAGCAGCCTTCCGGACAGGTACTTC.

The chain recombines TRBV6-2 or TRBV6-3 with TRBJ1-5, with D possibly being TRBD1 (6 bases). This CDR3 has 15 residues. Germline V lookup: CDR1 MNHEY, CDR2 SVGEGT. With 2 bases removed from V and 6 bases from J, the gap between germline ends came to 14 bases. The CDR3 protein is CASSYPGAWGQPQHF. As DNA, the CDR3 is TGTGCCAGCAGTTACCCGGGGGCCTGGGGTCAGCCCCAGCATTTT.

In its sample, this clonotype was seen a few times. The chain carries TRBV12-3 or TRBV12-4 and TRBJ1-2, with 8 bases identical to TRBD1. The CDR3 contains 12 residues. Trimming took 3 bases from V and 7 from J; bases not matched to a gene: 1. CDR3 sequence reads: CASSFTGGGYTF. CDR3 bases: TGTGCCAGCAGTTTTACAGGGGGTGGCTACACCTTC.

The chain recombines TRBV12-3 or TRBV12-4 with TRBJ2-5; D may be TRBD1 or TRBD2 (5 bases each). V was cut by 6 bases and J by 5 bases, with 13 bases left in between. CDR3 length equals 13 residues. The CDR3, as DNA: TGTGCCAGCAGGTCCGGGACGGAGGAGACCCAGTACTTC. Amino acid sequence: CASRSGTEETQYF.

This clonotype was detected a few times. The chain carries TRBV5-8 and TRBJ2-1, with 8 nucleotides matching TRBD2. The CDR3 length is 16 residues. Germline CDR1 is SGHTS and CDR2 is YDEGEE. V gave up 0 bases and J gave up 0 bases; unmatched junction bases: 2. CDR3 coding DNA: TGTGCCAGCAGCTTGGTCGGGAGGGCCTCCTACAATGAGCAGTTCTTC. Amino acids: CASSLVGRASYNEQFF.

This clonotype was seen a few times. The CDR3 DNA sequence: TGTGCCAGCAGCCCCTCAGTTCGAGGGGGCCAGTACTTC. This gives the protein CASSPSVRGGQYF. The chain employs TRBV3-1 and TRBJ2-4, with 7 bases identical to TRBD1. The trim removed 4 bases at V and 13 bases at J, leaving 10 bases unmatched. CDR1 is LGHDT, CDR2 YNNKEL, per germline (reference sequence). This CDR3 is built from 13 residues.

The chain couples TRBV4-1 to TRBJ1-1; 7 bases align to TRBD1. V lost 2 bases, J lost 2 bases, and 5 bases stayed unmatched. CDR1 MGHRA and CDR2 YSYEKL come from the germline V gene. This CDR3 contains 15 residues. The CDR3 region is CASSQRTGANTEAFF. The CDR3 nucleotides read TGCGCCAGCAGCCAACGCACAGGGGCTAACACTGAAGCTTTCTTT.

This clonotype was seen more than once but under ten times. The chain joins TRBV13 to TRBJ1-5; 11 bases are shared with TRBD1. Trimming cost V 5 bases and J 2 bases; bases outside gene matches: 8. Per the germline V gene, CDR1 is PRHDT and CDR2 is FYEKMQ (reference sequence). The CDR3 runs to 17 residues. Written as DNA, the CDR3 is TGTGCCAGCAGCCCACCCCGGACAGGGGGCGGCAATCAGCCCCAGCATTTT. Translating it yields CASSPPRTGGGNQPQHF.

The rearrangement uses TRBV5-1 and TRBJ2-5; TRBD1 matches at 7 bases. The CDR3 is made up of 16 amino acids. Per the germline V gene, CDR1 is SGHRS and CDR2 is YFSETQ. Trimming removed 0 bases from V and 3 bases from J; junction bases left unmatched: 8. The CDR3 region is CASSLATGQKKETQYF. The CDR3 DNA reads as TGCGCCAGCAGCTTGGCCACGGGACAGAAGAAAGAGACCCAGTACTTC.

In the case of this clonotype: The junction does not match germline at one end; this may be a read error. The chain carries TRBV18 and TRBJ2-5; D is ambiguous. The DNA end is more similar to TRBJ2-7, so the J call may be wrong. Per the germline V gene, CDR1 is KGHSH and CDR2 is LQKENI. The CDR3 consists of 13 residues. This chain's CDR3 is CTSSPIFGYEQYF. The CDR3 DNA reads TGTACCAGCTCACCGATATTTGGGTACGAGCAGTACTTC.

This clonotype was seen a few times. The J gene is TRBJ2-1, the V gene TRBV10-3; TRBD1 or TRBD2 may be the D gene (5 bases each). There are 15 residues in the CDR3. Germline lookup yields CDR1 ENHRY and CDR2 SYGVKD. V was shortened by 2 bases and J by 9 bases, with 17 bases between the two germline ends. The CDR3, as DNA: TGTGCCATCAGTGAGGGGGACCTCGACGGCGGTGAGCAGTTCTTC. Its translation is CAISEGDLDGGEQFF.

The chain couples TRBV28 to TRBJ1-5, with a weak D call TRBD1 (5 bases). Germline-derived CDR1 and CDR2 are MDHEN and SYDVKM. This CDR3 comprises 17 residues. V dropped 6 bases and J dropped 2 bases, with 20 bases sitting between them. CDR3 in amino acids: CASRALTKGFGNQPQHF. The CDR3 bases are TGTGCCAGCAGGGCCCTCACGAAGGGGTTCGGCAATCAGCCCCAGCATTTT.

V usage is TRBV12-3 or TRBV12-4 and J usage is TRBJ2-6; D possibly corresponds to TRBD1 (6 bases). There are 15 residues in the CDR3. Trimming stripped 3 bases from V and 4 bases from J, with 10 bases between. The CDR3 sequence: CASSFGGTGANVLTF. The CDR3, as DNA: TGTGCCAGCAGTTTTGGGGGCACGGGGGCCAACGTCCTGACTTTC.